The clone carrying this T cell receptor beta chain was seen repeatedly, ten times or more. Antigen: not known. Time point defined: persistent/refractory GD, antithyroid drugs over 5 years with positive TRAb. Scientists built the TCR library using RNA that was extracted from PBMCs. Assembly of TCR beta libraries relied on iRepertoire HTBI primers together with Arm-PCR of CDR3 regions. TCRdb recomputed calls from the multiplex PCR reads with MiXCR, one row per CDR3 protein. This sample has 650,000 to 700,000 distinct CDR3 sequences, with around 30% found just once. CDR3 length equals 15 residues. V lost 1 base and J 2 bases, leaving 11 bases between the germline ends. Germline V gene sequence: CDR1 MDHEN, CDR2 SYDVKM. The data are from a study of regulatory T cells in long-lasting Graves disease. Study-wide background: Persistent cases were those of Graves' disease that involved over 5 years of antithyroid drugs with positive TSH receptor antibodies.

Study conclusions and caveats: Owing to a sample size that was small, accuracy may have been reduced. Persistent disease showed a preference for TRBV28, TRBJ1-2 and TRBJ2-5.

This chain joins TRBV28 and TRBJ1-2; D call uncertain. Sequencing used peripheral blood mononuclear cells (PBMCs), obtained when the disease was refractory, from a patient treated with antithyroid drugs. This TCR derives from a female donor with Graves disease. This CDR3 reads CASSLSGQDNYGYTF. CDR3 sequence (DNA): TGTGCCAGCAGTTTATCCGGGCAGGACAACTATGGCTACACCTTC.